The 29 T cell receptor beta chains in this list originate from one sample, sequenced in a study of blood T cell repertoires in COVID-19. Sequenced by immunoSEQ multiplex PCR; TCRdb stores in-frame clones only, minus some. The data hold roughly 130,000 clones, with about 70% observed a single time. Source material: peripheral blood. The receptor set was obtained from an elderly man with acute or convalescent COVID-19.

This rearrangement joins TRBV24-1 to TRBJ2-6; 8 bases align to TRBD1. The CDR3 sequence is 17 residues long. CDR1 is KGHDR, CDR2 SFDVKD, per germline. With V trimmed by 5 bases and J by 2 bases, 7 bases remained unmatched. The CDR3 DNA reads as TGTGCCACCAGTGGACTACAGGGGGGAGCTGGGGCCAACGTCCTGACTTTC. Protein product: CATSGLQGGAGANVLTF.

This clone was found once. V gene TRBV7-9 combines with J gene TRBJ2-3; D gene uncertain. Germline V lookup: CDR1 SEHNR, CDR2 FQNEAQ (reference sequence). V lost 3 bases, J lost 2 bases, and 3 bases lay in between. The CDR3 is 12 residues long. The CDR3: CASSFFTDTQYF. The DNA of the CDR3 is TGTGCCAGCAGCTTCTTCACAGATACGCAGTATTTT.

The V gene is TRBV5-4, the J gene TRBJ2-2, with 7 bases matching TRBD1. CDR1 SGHNT and CDR2 YYREEE come from the germline V gene (reference sequence). Losses at the gene ends were 4 bases for V and 5 bases for J; bases not matched to a gene: 5. The CDR3 extends over 14 amino acids. The chain's CDR3 is CASSRRQGTGELFF. CDR3 sequence (DNA): TGTGCCAGCAGCCGGAGACAGGGAACCGGGGAGCTGTTTTTT.

The chain couples TRBV13 to TRBJ1-1, with D unclear. Per the germline V gene, CDR1 is PRHDT and CDR2 is FYEKMQ (reference sequence). The CDR3 is made up of 13 amino acids. The germline V and J ends were trimmed by 3 bases and 1 base, with 6 bases remaining between them. CDR3 nucleotide sequence: TGTGCCAGCAGCTTCGCAGGGAACACTGAAGCTTTCTTT. Amino acids: CASSFAGNTEAFF. The complete variable domain, with remaining parts taken from reference TRBV13 and TRBJ1-1, reads AAGVIQSPRHLIKEKRETATLKCYPIPRHDTVYWYQQGPGQDPQFLISFYEKMQSDKGSIPDRFSAQQFSDYHSELNMSSLELGDSALYFCASSFAGNTEAFFGQGTRLTVV.

Only a few counts were recorded for this clone. The chain has TRBV28 and TRBJ2-6; 9 bases line up with TRBD1. Losses at the gene ends were 5 bases for V and 2 bases for J; bases not matched to a gene: 10. CDR3 length: 18 amino acids. CDR1 is MDHEN, CDR2 SYDVKM, per germline. In DNA form, the CDR3 reads TGTGCCAGCAGTCGGAGACAGGGGGTATCCCCTGGGGCCAACGTCCTGACTTTC. Translation: CASSRRQGVSPGANVLTF.

The V gene is TRBV7-2, the J gene TRBJ2-7, with 8 bases identical to TRBD1. The CDR3 spans 12 residues. V shed 8 bases and J 5 bases; nucleotides not matched to a gene: 5. In germline, CDR1 is SGHTA, CDR2 FQGNSA. CDR3 loop: CASSDRVDEQYF. The CDR3 DNA reads TGTGCCAGCTCGGACAGGGTCGACGAGCAGTACTTC. Filled out from reference TRBV7-2 and TRBJ2-7, the complete variable domain reads GAGVSQSPSNKVTEKGKDVELRCDPISGHTALYWYRQSLGQGLEFLIYFQGNSAPDKSGLPSDRFSAERTGGSVSTLTIQRTQQEDSAVYLCASSDRVDEQYFGPGTRLTVT.

The V and J genes are TRBV29-1 and TRBJ2-5, with TRBD1 identical over 10 bases. V lost 5 bases to trimming and J lost 4 bases; unmatched junction nucleotides: 10. This CDR3 contains 15 residues. CDR1 and CDR2 from the germline V gene are SQVTM and ANQGSEA. CDR3 sequence (DNA): TGCAGCGTTTCTCCGGACAGGGGGAATAGAGAGACCCAGTACTTC. It is translated as CSVSPDRGNRETQYF.

Note on this clone: This CDR3 is also generated by other DNA sequences in the sample. The chain combines TRBV18 with TRBJ1-1; 8 positions agree with TRBD1. Trimming cost V 3 bases and J 4 bases; bases outside gene matches: 7. This CDR3 comprises 15 residues. The V gene's germline CDR1 is KGHSH and CDR2 LQKENI. Written as DNA, the CDR3 is TGTGCCAGCTCACCTCAAGCAGGGGGCTTCACTGAAGCTTTCTTT. Protein: CASSPQAGGFTEAFF. Looking up the rest from reference TRBV18 and TRBJ1-1 gives the full variable domain: NAGVMQNPRHLVRRRGQEARLRCSPMKGHSHVYWYRQLPEEGLKFMVYLQKENIIDESGMPKERFSAEFPKEGPSILRIQQVVRGDSAAYFCASSPQAGGFTEAFFGQGTRLTVV.

This clone came up a few times. The chain combines TRBV6-1 with TRBJ1-1, with D tentatively TRBD1 (6 bases). The length of the CDR3 is 13 residues. The V gene's germline CDR1 is MNHNS and CDR2 SASEGT. Trimming stripped 1 base from V and 4 bases from J, with 7 bases between. The CDR3 sequence: CASSEDRATEAFF. CDR3 in DNA: TGTGCCAGCAGTGAAGACAGGGCCACTGAAGCTTTCTTT.

The chain carries TRBV4-3 and TRBJ2-1, with D perhaps TRBD1 (5 bases). V shed 1 base and J shed 1 base, with 11 bases lying between them. The germline CDR1 and CDR2 sequences are LGHNA and YSLEER. CDR3 length equals 16 residues. The CDR3 spells CASSQGGSGSYNEQFF. The DNA for the CDR3 is TGCGCCAGCAGCCAAGGAGGCTCAGGGTCCTACAATGAGCAGTTCTTC.

V is TRBV5-1 and J is TRBJ2-1; 9 bases are shared with TRBD2. The germline CDR1 and CDR2 sequences are SGHRS and YFSETQ. The CDR3 sequence is 16 residues long. The trim removed 4 bases at V and 6 bases at J, leaving 11 bases unmatched. The CDR3 DNA reads TGCGCCAGCAGCCCCGATGGGGCGGGGGGGATCAATGAGCAGTTCTTC. Amino acids: CASSPDGAGGINEQFF. The entire variable domain, with the rest obtained from reference TRBV5-1 and TRBJ2-1, is as follows: KAGVTQTPRYLIKTRGQQVTLSCSPISGHRSVSWYQQTPGQGLQFLFEYFSETQRNKGNFPGRFSGRQFSNSRSEMNVSTLELGDSALYLCASSPDGAGGINEQFFGPGTRLTVL.

This clone was observed a single time. The chain combines TRBV6-6 with TRBJ1-1; D may be TRBD1 (5 bases). Trimming cost V 2 bases and J 0 bases, with 10 bases left between them. The CDR3 is made up of 15 amino acids. The germline gives CDR1 MNHNY, CDR2 SVGAGI (reference sequence). CDR3 sequence reads: CASSYGGGMNTEAFF. CDR3 coding DNA: TGTGCCAGCAGTTACGGGGGAGGCATGAACACTGAAGCTTTCTTT.

In its sample, this clone was seen a few times. The chain links TRBV3-1 (or the pseudogene TRBV3-2) to TRBJ2-2; 8 bases agree with TRBD1. CDR1 is LGHDT and CDR2 is YNNKEL in the germline V gene (reference sequence). After removal of 3 bases from V and 3 bases from J, the junction contained 6 bases not matched to a gene. CDR3 length equals 16 residues. Here the CDR3 DNA reads TGTGCCAGCAGCCAGCAGGGGGCGCAGGACACCGGGGAGCTGTTTTTT. Residues: CASSQQGAQDTGELFF.

V usage is TRBV7-8 and J usage is TRBJ2-2; unclear D gene. Trimming took 1 base from V and 3 from J, leaving 15 bases between them. The germline gives CDR1 SGHVS, CDR2 FQNEAQ. There are 17 residues in the CDR3. The CDR3 nucleotides are TGTGCCAGCAGCTTAGGAATAGAACCATCGTACACCGGGGAGCTGTTTTTT. Amino acids: CASSLGIEPSYTGELFF.

CDR3 sequence (DNA): TGTGCCAGTAGTCACGGGGCTGGGGCCAACGTCCTGACTTTC. Residues: CASSHGAGANVLTF. The V call is TRBV19, the J call TRBJ2-6; D possibly corresponds to TRBD2 (5 bases). In germline, CDR1 is LNHDA, CDR2 SQIVND (reference sequence). Trimming took off 5 bases at V and 2 bases at J, with 7 bases between the two ends. The CDR3 extends over 14 amino acids. Based on the CDR3 plus reference TRBV19 and TRBJ2-6, the full variable domain is DGGITQSPKYLFRKEGQNVTLSCEQNLNHDAMYWYRQDPGQGLRLIYYSQIVNDFQKGDIAEGYSVSREKKESFPLTVTSAQKNPTAFYLCASSHGAGANVLTFGAGSRLTVL.

This sequence joins TRBV9 and TRBJ2-5; 10 nucleotides agree with TRBD1. The CDR3 contains 16 residues. J gave up 4 bases and V 0 bases, and 6 bases lay outside the gene matches. Germline CDR1 is SGDLS and CDR2 is YYNGEE. CDR3 amino acids: CASSVVGQGYGETQYF. The CDR3 DNA follows: TGTGCCAGCAGCGTAGTGGGACAGGGGTACGGAGAGACCCAGTACTTC.

V usage is TRBV30 and J usage is TRBJ1-4, with a tentative D call TRBD1 (6 bases). Germline assignment: CDR1 GTSNPN and CDR2 SVGIG (reference sequence). V shed 8 bases and J shed 4 bases, with 23 bases lying between them. The CDR3 covers 16 residues. CDR3 bases: TGTGCCCTGTCGGGGGGGCGATTAGGGAGTAATGAAAAACTGTTTTTT. The encoded protein is CALSGGRLGSNEKLFF.

The chain has TRBV30 and TRBJ2-3, with TRBD2 identical over 13 bases. The ends lost 8 bases at V and 5 bases at J; junction bases unmatched: 7. This CDR3 is 14 amino acids long. Germline V gene sequence: CDR1 GTSNPN, CDR2 SVGIG (reference sequence). The CDR3 DNA reads as TGTGCCGGAGGAACTAGCGGGGGGGGAGATACGCAGTATTTT. Protein sequence: CAGGTSGGGDTQYF.

The gene calls are TRBV30 and TRBJ2-2; TRBD1 matches at 11 bases. The CDR3 length is 16 residues. Germline V gene data show CDR1 as GTSNPN and CDR2 as SVGIG (reference sequence). V dropped 0 bases and J dropped 7; count of bases not matched to a gene: 7. In nucleotides, the CDR3 is TGTGCCTGGAGTGTCCGGGACAGGGGGATCAGCGGGGAGCTGTTTTTT. Translated, it gives CAWSVRDRGISGELFF. Full variable domain (remainder filled in from reference TRBV30 and TRBJ2-2): SQTIHQWPATLVQPVGSPLSLECTVEGTSNPNLYWYRQAAGRGLQLLFYSVGIGQISSEVPQNLSASRPQDRQFILSSKKLLLSDSGFYLCAWSVRDRGISGELFFGEGSRLTVL.

V and J are TRBV10-3 and TRBJ1-6; D unclear. The CDR3 is 15 residues long. The V gene's germline CDR1 is ENHRY and CDR2 SYGVKD. V lost 5 bases to trimming and J lost 6 bases, with 14 bases between them. DNA for the CDR3: TGTGCCATCAGTCCCCTTTGGCCAATTAATTCACCCCTCCACTTT. Protein: CAISPLWPINSPLHF.

The chain uses TRBV6-5 and TRBJ1-5, with 10 bases lining up with TRBD1. With V trimmed by 7 bases and J by 7 bases, 4 bases remained unmatched. This CDR3 has 13 amino acids. CDR1 is MNHEY, CDR2 SVGAGI, per germline. CDR3 DNA sequence: TGTGCCAGCATGCGGGACAGGGGACAGCCCCAGCATTTT. Protein sequence: CASMRDRGQPQHF.

This clone was seen ten or more times. The chain couples TRBV12-2 to TRBJ2-6; the DNA was not used to check the table's D call, TRBD1. TRBV12-2 is shown as a pseudogene. CDR3 length: 17 amino acids. DNA of the CDR3: TGTGCAAGTCGCCCCGACAGGGGGACCTCTGGGGCCAACGTCCTGACTTTC. Its protein product is CASRPDRGTSGANVLTF.

The chain joins TRBV6-5 to TRBJ1-4, with 8 bases identical to TRBD1. This CDR3 spans 14 amino acids. The V segment lost 6 bases and the J segment 3 bases; nucleotides outside the gene matches: 3. Germline CDR1 MNHEY, CDR2 SVGAGI. The CDR3 spells CASRVGQANEKLFF. Written as DNA, the CDR3 is TGTGCCAGCAGGGTGGGACAGGCTAATGAAAAACTGTTTTTT.

V and J are TRBV6-5 and TRBJ2-3, with D perhaps matching TRBD1 (6 bases). This CDR3 has 14 residues. CDR1 and CDR2 (germline): MNHEY, SVGAGI. V lost 8 bases to trimming and J lost 7 bases, with 19 bases between them. In nucleotides, the CDR3 is TGTGCCAGCGTAGGGCAGGGGAACACGAATACGCAGTATTTT. It codes for CASVGQGNTNTQYF.

As regards this clone: Germline is not matched at one junction end, which may reflect a read error. The rearrangement joins TRBV6-2 or TRBV6-3 to TRBJ1-1; the D gene is possibly TRBD1 (6 bases). Germline assignment: CDR1 MNHEY and CDR2 SVGEGT. The CDR3 runs to 12 residues. The CDR3 loop is CASSYAGDTGIF. The DNA for the CDR3 is TGTGCCAGCAGTTACGCGGGGGACACCGGTATCTTT.

The genes are TRBV19 and TRBJ1-5; unclear D gene. The CDR3 has 14 residues. The V gene lost 3 bases and the J gene lost 1 base, with 7 bases spanning the gap. CDR1 and CDR2 (germline): LNHDA, SQIVND (reference sequence). Here the CDR3 DNA reads TGTGCCAGTAGTATTACACAGAGCAATCAGCCCCAGCATTTT. It encodes CASSITQSNQPQHF.

The chain recombines TRBV15 with TRBJ2-5, with a possible D match to TRBD2 (6 bases). The germline gives CDR1 LNHNV, CDR2 YYDKDF (reference sequence). Between the trimmed V and J ends, which lost 6 bases and 4 bases, there was a span of 15 bases. The CDR3 sequence is 14 residues long. CDR3 DNA: TGTGCCACCAGTTTCTTAGCGGCGGGAGAGACCCAGTACTTC. It specifies CATSFLAAGETQYF.

The chain links TRBV6-6 to TRBJ2-2, with 11 bases identical to TRBD1. Unmatched junction bases numbered 5, after V lost 6 bases and J lost 5 bases. Germline V lookup: CDR1 MNHNY, CDR2 SVGAGI (reference sequence). The CDR3 loop spans 15 amino acids. For the CDR3, the DNA is TGTGCCAGCAGCACCGGGACAGGGGGAACCGGGGAGCTGTTTTTT. Protein product: CASSTGTGGTGELFF.

The chain employs TRBV6-2 or TRBV6-3 and TRBJ1-5, with a weak D call TRBD1 (6 bases). Germline values: CDR1 MNHEY, CDR2 SVGEGT. The CDR3 has 15 amino acids. V lost 2 bases, J lost 7 bases, and 15 bases lay in between. CDR3: CASSYEWGRGQPQHF. In DNA, the CDR3 is TGTGCCAGCAGTTACGAATGGGGGCGCGGGCAGCCCCAGCATTTT.